This T cell receptor (beta chain) emerged from a study of T cells in Graves' hyperthyroidism and ophthalmopathy. The study, taken as a whole, reports: Researchers found most expanded thyroid clonotypes above 0.001 in blood as well.

TCR beta CDR3 sequences were amplified from RNA transcripts. Carried out on the TCR CDR3, a first-round RT-PCR used the HTBI primer set. TCRdb analysed the multiplex PCR reads with MiXCR anew, one entry per CDR3 protein. The sample yields around 350,000 distinct CDR3 sequences, about 14% seen once. In its sample, this clonotype was seen many times. Its antigen is not known. Among ophthalmopathy patients, the Clinical Activity Score reached at least 3, the NOSPECS grade reached at least 4, and duration remained under 3 months. The diagnoses drew upon clinical symptoms, serum thyroxine and TRAb, thyroid ultrasound and orbital computed tomography. Sequenced material: blood. The clonotype originates from a young woman with Graves' ophthalmopathy.

The DNA of the CDR3 is TGTGCCATTCCTGTGACAGGGACCACCGGGGAGCTGTTTTTT. This gives the protein CAIPVTGTTGELFF. The rearrangement joins TRBV2 to TRBJ2-2, with 7 bases lining up with TRBD1. CDR3 size: 14 residues. Germline V gene lookup returns CDR1 SNHLY and CDR2 FYNNEI. Germline trimming cut 10 bases from V and 4 bases from J; bases unmatched to any gene: 9.